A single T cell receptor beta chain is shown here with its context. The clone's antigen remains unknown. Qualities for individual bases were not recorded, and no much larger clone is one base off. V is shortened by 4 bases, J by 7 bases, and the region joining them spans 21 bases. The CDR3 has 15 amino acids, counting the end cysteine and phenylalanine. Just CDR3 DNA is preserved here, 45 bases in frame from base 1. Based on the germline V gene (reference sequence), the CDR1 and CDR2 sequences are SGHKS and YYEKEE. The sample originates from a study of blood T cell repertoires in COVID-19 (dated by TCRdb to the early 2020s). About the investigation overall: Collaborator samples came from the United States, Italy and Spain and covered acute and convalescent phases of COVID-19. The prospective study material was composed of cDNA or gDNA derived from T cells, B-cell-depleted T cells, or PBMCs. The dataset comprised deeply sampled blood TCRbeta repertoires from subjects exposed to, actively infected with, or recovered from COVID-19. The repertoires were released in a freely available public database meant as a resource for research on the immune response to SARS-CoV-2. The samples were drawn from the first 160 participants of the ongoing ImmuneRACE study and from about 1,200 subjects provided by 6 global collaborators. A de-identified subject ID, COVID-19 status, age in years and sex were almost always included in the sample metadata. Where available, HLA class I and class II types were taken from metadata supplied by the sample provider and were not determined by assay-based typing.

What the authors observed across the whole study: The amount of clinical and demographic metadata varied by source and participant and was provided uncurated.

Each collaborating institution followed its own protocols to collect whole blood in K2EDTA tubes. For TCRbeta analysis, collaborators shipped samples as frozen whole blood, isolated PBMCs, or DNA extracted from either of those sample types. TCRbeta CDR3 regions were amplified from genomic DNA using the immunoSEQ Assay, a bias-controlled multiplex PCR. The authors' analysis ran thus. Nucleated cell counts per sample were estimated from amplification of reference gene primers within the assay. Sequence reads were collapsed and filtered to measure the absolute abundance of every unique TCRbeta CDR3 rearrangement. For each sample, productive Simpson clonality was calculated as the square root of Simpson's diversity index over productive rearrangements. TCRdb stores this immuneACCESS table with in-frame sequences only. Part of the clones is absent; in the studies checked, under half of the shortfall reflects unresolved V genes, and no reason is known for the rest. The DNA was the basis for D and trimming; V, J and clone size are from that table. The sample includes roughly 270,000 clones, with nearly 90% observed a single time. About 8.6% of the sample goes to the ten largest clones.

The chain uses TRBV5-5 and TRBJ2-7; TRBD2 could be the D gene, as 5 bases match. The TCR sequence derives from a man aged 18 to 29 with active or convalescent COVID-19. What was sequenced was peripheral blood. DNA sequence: TGTGCCAGCAGCCCGACCCATCGAGGGCCACAGGAGCAGTACTTC. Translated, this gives CASSPTHRGPQEQYF.